These 14 T cell receptor beta chains were sequenced from one sample in a study of T cells in localized non-small cell lung cancer. The repertoire was sequenced with immunoSEQ multiplex PCR; TCRdb's copy has only in-frame clones and lacks some. This table holds roughly 71,000 clones, less than 90% found once. This material consisted of peripheral blood, taken before any cancer treatment. The receptor set was obtained from a male donor older than 55 with stage III squamous cell lung carcinoma.

This clone has just a few counts. The rearrangement uses TRBV4-3 and TRBJ1-2; a weak D match, TRBD1 (5 bases). The germline gives CDR1 LGHNA, CDR2 YSLEER. The CDR3 consists of 15 residues. The V end was cut by 0 bases, the J end by 8 bases, with 16 bases between. The CDR3 protein is CASSQEVATVRGYTF. The CDR3 nucleotides are TGCGCCAGCAGCCAAGAGGTGGCGACAGTACGGGGCTACACCTTC.

This chain connects TRBV7-6 to TRBJ2-7, with D perhaps matching TRBD2 (5 bases). Germline V gene data show CDR1 as SGHVS and CDR2 as FNYEAQ. Between the trimmed V and J ends, which lost 5 bases and 3 bases, there was a span of 11 bases. The CDR3 has 13 amino acids. The CDR3 region is CASSAGPNYEQYV. The DNA of the CDR3 is TGTGCCAGCAGCGCGGGCCCAAACTACGAGCAGTACGTC.

The chain joins TRBV9 to TRBJ2-5; TRBD2 is a possible D gene (5 bases). The V end was cut by 7 bases, the J end by 0 bases, with 16 bases between. The CDR3 totals 15 residues. From germline, CDR1 is SGDLS and CDR2 YYNGEE. In DNA form, the CDR3 reads TGTGCCAGCGGGAGCCAGGAAGCTTACCAAGAGACCCAGTACTTC. Translation gives CASGSQEAYQETQYF.

The rearrangement joins TRBV6-1 to TRBJ1-1; weak D call: TRBD1 (5 bases). Germline loops: CDR1 MNHNS, CDR2 SASEGT. V was cut by 7 bases and J by 12 bases, with 15 bases left in between. There are 11 residues in the CDR3. The DNA for the CDR3 is TGTGCCAGCATCCTCGGGGCAGCAACTTTCTTT. The encoded protein is CASILGAATFF.

This clone was detected only a few times. V gene TRBV30 combines with J gene TRBJ1-1, with no clear D. CDR1 and CDR2 from the germline V gene are GTSNPN and SVGIG (reference sequence). This CDR3 comprises 14 residues. The V gene lost 0 bases and the J gene lost 0 bases, with 8 bases spanning the gap. CDR3 DNA sequence: TGTGCCTGGAGTGTATTGGGGATGAACACTGAAGCTTTCTTT. Residues: CAWSVLGMNTEAFF.

The genes are TRBV18 and TRBJ2-3; D not resolved. CDR3 size: 16 residues. The ends were cut back, 3 bases at V and 4 bases at J, with 17 bases in the middle. Germline V gives CDR1 KGHSH, CDR2 LQKENI. DNA for the CDR3: TGTGCCAGCTCACCCCGCCCTAGGGCGTCATCAGATACGCAGTATTTT. This sequence encodes CASSPRPRASSDTQYF.

The rearrangement joins TRBV30 to TRBJ2-7; 7 bases are a match to TRBD2. In germline, CDR1 is GTSNPN, CDR2 SVGIG (reference sequence). With V trimmed by 0 bases and J by 2 bases, 10 bases remained unmatched. This CDR3 is built from 16 residues. The chain's CDR3 is CAWSVKVGGEPYEQYV. The CDR3 DNA reads as TGTGCCTGGAGTGTAAAGGTGGGGGGGGAACCCTACGAGCAGTACGTC.

CDR3 sequence (DNA): TGTGCCAGTAGTATACTTCCGGGGGCGGGTGCGGAGACCCAGTACTTC. This sequence encodes CASSILPGAGAETQYF. The chain employs TRBV19 and TRBJ2-5, with D perhaps given as TRBD1 or TRBD2 (6 bases each). Per germline, CDR1 LNHDA and CDR2 SQIVND (reference sequence). The V end lost 2 bases, the J end lost 5 bases, and 18 bases lay between the germline ends. This CDR3 spans 16 amino acids.

The CDR3 loop reads CASSGAAPNTGELFF. DNA of the CDR3: TGTGCCAGCAGTGGTGCGGCGCCGAACACCGGGGAGCTGTTTTTT. V gene TRBV6-1 combines with J gene TRBJ2-2, with D unresolved. Between the trimmed V and J ends, which lost 4 bases and 0 bases, there was a span of 9 bases. CDR3 length: 15 amino acids. In germline, CDR1 is MNHNS, CDR2 SASEGT.

This clone was detected a few times. The chain is built from TRBV5-1 and TRBJ2-1; tentatively, D is TRBD1 (6 bases). Trimming stripped 4 bases from V and 4 bases from J, with 18 bases between. The CDR3 spans 16 residues. Germline CDR1 and CDR2: SGHRS and YFSETQ. The CDR3 loop is CASSTSGSRGYNEQFF. Written as DNA, the CDR3 is TGCGCCAGCAGCACTTCCGGTAGTAGGGGGTACAATGAGCAGTTCTTC.

Here the CDR3 DNA reads TGTGCCAGCAGCGTAGCCGCGGTAAGCGGGGGCCAGGAAGAGACCCAGTACTTC. Translation gives CASSVAAVSGGQEETQYF. The chain is built from TRBV9 and TRBJ2-5; 8 bases align to TRBD2. This CDR3 spans 18 amino acids. The V segment lost 0 bases and the J segment 3 bases; nucleotides outside the gene matches: 13. Germline-derived CDR1 and CDR2 are SGDLS and YYNGEE.

The rearrangement uses TRBV7-7 and TRBJ2-3; D possibly corresponds to TRBD2 (7 bases). Germline V gives CDR1 SSHAT, CDR2 FNYEAQ (reference sequence). With 5 bases removed from V and 0 bases from J, the gap between germline ends came to 12 bases. The CDR3 is 15 amino acids. In DNA, the CDR3 is TGTGCCAGCAGCCCGAGGGGGGGTAGCACAGATACGCAGTATTTT. It translates to CASSPRGGSTDTQYF.

The V gene is TRBV4-3, the J gene TRBJ2-5, with D possibly TRBD2 on 5 matching bases. Germline V gene data show CDR1 as LGHNA and CDR2 as YSLEER. The CDR3 length is 16 residues. Deletions cut 3 bases from V and 4 bases from J, with 18 bases between. The DNA of the CDR3 is TGCGCCAGCAGCCAGTCGGCGGGTGGGTACCGAGAGACCCAGTACTTC. Translated, it gives CASSQSAGGYRETQYF.

The chain carries TRBV9 and TRBJ2-7, with D perhaps matching TRBD2 (6 bases). CDR3 length: 14 residues. The ends were cut back, 2 bases at V and 2 bases at J, with 11 bases in the middle. Germline V gene data show CDR1 as SGDLS and CDR2 as YYNGEE. The CDR3 DNA reads TGTGCCAGCAGCGTTGGGACTTCCACCTACGAGCAGTACTTC. Amino acid sequence: CASSVGTSTYEQYF.